This paragraph reports one T cell receptor (beta chain). The antigen is not known. Together with a sample-barcoded 5' primer, a J-beta primer mix was included in a second PCR lasting roughly 7 to 11 cycles. A single record per CDR3 protein comes from TCRdb applying MiXCR to the 5' RACE reads. The sample yields under 2 million distinct CDR3 sequences, 30% to 40% seen once. Per-sample PBMC isolation yielded at least 6.5 million cells. At least 5 micrograms of total RNA were extracted per sample. Germline-derived CDR1 and CDR2 are LGHDT and YNNKEL (reference sequence). J lost 6 bases, V lost 0 bases, and 7 bases had no gene match. This CDR3 is 17 amino acids long. This record comes from a study of blood T cells in healthy people across ages. Looking at the study overall: Template-switching capture recovered about one barcoded beta molecule per two T cells. Study-wide results and limits: Underestimates were what the diversity estimates from one million T cells were considered to be.

Sequencing used blood. The V and J genes are TRBV3-1 and TRBJ2-1; 11 bases are shared with TRBD2. The sequence was collected from a woman younger than 45 in good health. The CDR3 spells CASSQDSTSGGFNEQFF. The CDR3 DNA is TGTGCCAGCAGCCAAGACTCAACTAGCGGGGGATTCAATGAGCAGTTCTTC.